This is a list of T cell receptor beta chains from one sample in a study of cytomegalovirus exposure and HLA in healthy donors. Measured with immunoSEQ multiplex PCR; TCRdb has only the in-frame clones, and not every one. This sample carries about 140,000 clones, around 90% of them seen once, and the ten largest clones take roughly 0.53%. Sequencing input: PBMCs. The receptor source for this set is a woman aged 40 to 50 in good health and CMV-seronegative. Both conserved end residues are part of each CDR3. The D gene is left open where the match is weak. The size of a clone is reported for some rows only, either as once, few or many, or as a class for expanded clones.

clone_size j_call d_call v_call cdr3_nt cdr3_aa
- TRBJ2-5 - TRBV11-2 TGTGCCAGCAGTTTAGGTCGCGGGAGAAGGGGGGAGACCCAGTACTTC CASSLGRGRRGETQYF
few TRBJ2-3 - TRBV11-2 TGTGCCAGCAGGGTCCCGGGGGCAGATACGCAGTATTTT CASRVPGADTQYF
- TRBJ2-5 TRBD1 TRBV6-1 TGTGCCAGCAGTTTAAGACAGGGCGTCAAGACCCAGTACTTC CASSLRQGVKTQYF
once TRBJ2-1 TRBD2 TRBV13 TGTGCCAGCAGCCCACGTCTCCGGAAGCGGGAGAGGCACAATGAGCAGTTCTTC CASSPRLRKRERHNEQFF
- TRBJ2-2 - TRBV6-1 TGTGCCAGCAGTGACCCCTCAGGGTCAGGGGAGCTGTTTTTT CASSDPSGSGELFF
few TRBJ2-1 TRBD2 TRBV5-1 TGCGCCAGCAGCATCGGGAATAGCGGGAGGGGTTACAATGAGCAGTTCTTC CASSIGNSGRGYNEQFF
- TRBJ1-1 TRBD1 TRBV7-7 TGTGCTAGCAGCCCTTGGGACAGGGCCTCTGAAGCTTTCTTT CASSPWDRASEAFF
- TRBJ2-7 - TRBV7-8 TGTGCCAGCAGCTTAGTATATGCGGGACCCTACGAGCAGTACTTC CASSLVYAGPYEQYF
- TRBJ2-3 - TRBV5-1 TGCGCCAGCAGTCCCCCCCTCGGGAACACAGATACGCAGTATTTT CASSPPLGNTDTQYF
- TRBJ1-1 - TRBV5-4 TGTGCCAGCAGCTTCAAGACAGGGAACACTGAAGCTTTCTTT CASSFKTGNTEAFF
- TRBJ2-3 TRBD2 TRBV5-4 TGTGCCAGCAGCGTCCCTAGCGGGGGGTGGGGAGATACGCAGTATTTT CASSVPSGGWGDTQYF
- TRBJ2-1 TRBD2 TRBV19 TGTGCCAGTAGTATTCTCTCTGGAGCTAGCGGGAGGAATGAGCAGTTCTTC CASSILSGASGRNEQFF
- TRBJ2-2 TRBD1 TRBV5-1 TGCGCCAGCAAGCTACAGGGGGGAAACCCCGGGGAGCTGTTTTTT CASKLQGGNPGELFF
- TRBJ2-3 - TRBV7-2 TGTGCCAGCAGCTTAGGGACTCCAAGAACAGATACGCAGTATTTT CASSLGTPRTDTQYF
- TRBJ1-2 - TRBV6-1 TGTGCCAGCAGGCTGATCGACACCAACTATGGCTACACCTTC CASRLIDTNYGYTF
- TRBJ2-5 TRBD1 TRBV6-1 TGTGCCAGCAGTGTGAGGACAGGTTGGGAGACCCAGTACTTC CASSVRTGWETQYF
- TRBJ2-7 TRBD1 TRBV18 TGTGCCAGCTCGACAGGGGGGGGGACCATCTACGAGCAGTACTTC CASSTGGGTIYEQYF
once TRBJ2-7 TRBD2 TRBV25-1 TGTGCCAGCAGTCCCGAGCTAGCGGGAACCTACGAGCAGTACTTC CASSPELAGTYEQYF
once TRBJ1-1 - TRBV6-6 TGTGCCAGCAGCCAAGGGGGTGGAGGTTTTACCACTGAAGCTTTCTTT CASSQGGGGFTTEAFF
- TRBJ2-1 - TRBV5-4 TGTGCCAGCAGCTTGGGACAGGCGCAAAACAATGAGCAGTTCTTC CASSLGQAQNNEQFF
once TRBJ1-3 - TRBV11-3 TGTGCCAGCAGCCCACGACAGCGTAACTCTGGAAACACCATATATTTT CASSPRQRNSGNTIYF
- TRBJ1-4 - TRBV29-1 TGCAGCGTTGCGACCGCTGCAGGTGAAAAACTGTTTTTT CSVATAAGEKLFF
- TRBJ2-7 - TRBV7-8 TGTGCCAGCAGCTCCGGGACAAGCGAGCAGTACTTC CASSSGTSEQYF
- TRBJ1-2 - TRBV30 TGTGCCTGGAGTGCCCTTCCGGGCTACACCTTC CAWSALPGYTF
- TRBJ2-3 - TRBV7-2 TGTGCCAGCAGACGGGGACTTCCCACAGATACGCAGTATTTT CASRRGLPTDTQYF
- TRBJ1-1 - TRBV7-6 TGTGCCAGCAGTTCGCGCGCCCCGAACACTGAAGCTTTCTTT CASSSRAPNTEAFF
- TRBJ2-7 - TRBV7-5 TGTGTCAGAAAACCGCGCCAGCGGGAGGGCTTCCGGAACATCTACGAGCAGTACTTC CVRKPRQREGFRNIYEQYF
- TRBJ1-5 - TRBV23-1 TGCGCCAGCAGTCAATCACAGTGGGGGGGATCCCATTATAGCAATCAGCCCCAGCATTTT CASSQSQWGGSHYSNQPQHF
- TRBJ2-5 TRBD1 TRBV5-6 TGTGCCAGCAGCATGTACAGGGGTTTAGGAGAGACCCAGTACTTC CASSMYRGLGETQYF
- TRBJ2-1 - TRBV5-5 TGTGCCAGCAGCCTTGGATGGCTAGGGGACAACAATGAGCAGTTCTTC CASSLGWLGDNNEQFF
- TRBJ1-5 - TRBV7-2 TGTGCCAGCAGCTTCCAGGATAATCAGCCCCAGCATTTT CASSFQDNQPQHF
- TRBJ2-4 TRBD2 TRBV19 TGTGCCAGTAGTTTTACCCAGCGGGATCGGGGTTTAACCAAAAACATTCAGTACTTC CASSFTQRDRGLTKNIQYF
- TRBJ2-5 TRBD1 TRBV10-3 TGTGCCATCAGTGCCGGGACAGGGGCCTTAGAGACCCAGTACTTC CAISAGTGALETQYF
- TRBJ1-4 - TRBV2 TGTGCCAGCAGTCCCGGGCCCCCAGGGGAAAAACTGTTTTTT CASSPGPPGEKLFF
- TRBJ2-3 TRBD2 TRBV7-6 TGTGCCAGCAGCTCTGTAGCGGGGCTCACAGATACGCAGTATTTT CASSSVAGLTDTQYF
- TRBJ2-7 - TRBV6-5 TGTGCCAGCAGCCCAGACAGAAAAGCTGCGTACGAGCAGTACTTC CASSPDRKAAYEQYF
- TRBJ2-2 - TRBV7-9 TGTGCCAGCAGCCCTCTATTGAACACCGGGGAGCTGTTTTTT CASSPLLNTGELFF
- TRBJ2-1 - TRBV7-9 TGTTCCAGCAGCTTTGCCGGGAATGAGCAGTTCTTC CSSSFAGNEQFF